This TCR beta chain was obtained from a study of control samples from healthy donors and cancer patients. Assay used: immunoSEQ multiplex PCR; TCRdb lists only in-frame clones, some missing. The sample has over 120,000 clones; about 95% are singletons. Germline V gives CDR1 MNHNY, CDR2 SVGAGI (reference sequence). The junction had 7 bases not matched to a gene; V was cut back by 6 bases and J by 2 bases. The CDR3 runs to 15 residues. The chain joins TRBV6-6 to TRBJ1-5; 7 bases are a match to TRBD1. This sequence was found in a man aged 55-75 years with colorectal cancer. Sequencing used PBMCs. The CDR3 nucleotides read TGTGCCAGCAGATCGACAGGGAGTGGCAATCAGCCCCAGCATTTT. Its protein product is CASRSTGSGNQPQHF.